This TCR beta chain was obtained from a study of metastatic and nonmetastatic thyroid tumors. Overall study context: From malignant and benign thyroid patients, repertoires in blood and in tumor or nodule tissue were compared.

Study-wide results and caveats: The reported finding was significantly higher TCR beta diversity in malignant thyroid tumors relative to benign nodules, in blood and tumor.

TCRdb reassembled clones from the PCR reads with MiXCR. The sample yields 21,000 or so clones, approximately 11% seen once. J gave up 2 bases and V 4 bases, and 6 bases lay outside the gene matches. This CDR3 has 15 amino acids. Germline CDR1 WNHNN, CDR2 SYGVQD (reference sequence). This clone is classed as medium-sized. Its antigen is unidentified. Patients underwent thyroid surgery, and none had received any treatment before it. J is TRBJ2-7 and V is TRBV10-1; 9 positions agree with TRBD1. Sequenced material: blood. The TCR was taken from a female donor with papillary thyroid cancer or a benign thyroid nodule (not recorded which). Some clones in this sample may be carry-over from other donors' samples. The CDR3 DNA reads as TGCGCCAGCAGTGTTCCGGGACAGGGTCCCTACGAGCAGTACTTC. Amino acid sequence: CASSVPGQGPYEQYF.